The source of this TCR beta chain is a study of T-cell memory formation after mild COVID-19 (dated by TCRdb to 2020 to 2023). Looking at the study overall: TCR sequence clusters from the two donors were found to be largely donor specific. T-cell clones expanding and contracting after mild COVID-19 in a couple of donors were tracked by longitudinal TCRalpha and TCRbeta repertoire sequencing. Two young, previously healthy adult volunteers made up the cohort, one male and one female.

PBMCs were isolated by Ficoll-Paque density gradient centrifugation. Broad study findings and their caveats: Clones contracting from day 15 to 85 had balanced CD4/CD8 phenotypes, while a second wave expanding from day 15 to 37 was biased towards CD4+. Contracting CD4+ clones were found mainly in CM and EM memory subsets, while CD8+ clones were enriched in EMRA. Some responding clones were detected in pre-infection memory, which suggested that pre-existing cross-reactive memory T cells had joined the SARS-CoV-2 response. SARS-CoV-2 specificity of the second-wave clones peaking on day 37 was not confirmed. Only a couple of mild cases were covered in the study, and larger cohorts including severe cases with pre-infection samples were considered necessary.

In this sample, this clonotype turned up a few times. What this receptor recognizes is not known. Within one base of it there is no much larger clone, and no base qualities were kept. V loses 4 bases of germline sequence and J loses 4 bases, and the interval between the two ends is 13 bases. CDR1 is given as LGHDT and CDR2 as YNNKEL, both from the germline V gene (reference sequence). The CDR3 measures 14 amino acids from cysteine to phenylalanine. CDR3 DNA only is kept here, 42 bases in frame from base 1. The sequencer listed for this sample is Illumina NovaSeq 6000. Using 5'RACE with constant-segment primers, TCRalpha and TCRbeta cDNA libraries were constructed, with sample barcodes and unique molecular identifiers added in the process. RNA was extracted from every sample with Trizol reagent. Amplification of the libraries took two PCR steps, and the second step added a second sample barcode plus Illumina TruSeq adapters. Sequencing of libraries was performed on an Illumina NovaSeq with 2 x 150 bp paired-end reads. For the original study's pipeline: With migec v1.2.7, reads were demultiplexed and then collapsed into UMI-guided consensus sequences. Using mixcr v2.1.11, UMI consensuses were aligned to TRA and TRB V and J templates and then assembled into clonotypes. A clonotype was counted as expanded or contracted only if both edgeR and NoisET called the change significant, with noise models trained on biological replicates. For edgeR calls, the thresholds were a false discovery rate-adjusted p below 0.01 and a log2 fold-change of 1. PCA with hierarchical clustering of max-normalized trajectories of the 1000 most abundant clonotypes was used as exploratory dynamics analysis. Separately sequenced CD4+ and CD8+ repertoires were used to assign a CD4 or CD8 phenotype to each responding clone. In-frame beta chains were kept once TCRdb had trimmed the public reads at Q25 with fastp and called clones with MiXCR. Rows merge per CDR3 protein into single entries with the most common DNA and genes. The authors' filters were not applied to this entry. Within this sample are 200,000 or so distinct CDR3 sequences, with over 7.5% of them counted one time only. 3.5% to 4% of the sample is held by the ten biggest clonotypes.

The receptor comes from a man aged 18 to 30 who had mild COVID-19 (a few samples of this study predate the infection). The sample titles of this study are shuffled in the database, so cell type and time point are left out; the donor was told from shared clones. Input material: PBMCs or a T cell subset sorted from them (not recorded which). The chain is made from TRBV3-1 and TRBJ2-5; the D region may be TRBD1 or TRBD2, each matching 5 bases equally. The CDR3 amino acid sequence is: CASSPVEGRETQYF. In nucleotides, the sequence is TGTGCCAGCAGCCCTGTAGAGGGACGAGAGACCCAGTACTTC.